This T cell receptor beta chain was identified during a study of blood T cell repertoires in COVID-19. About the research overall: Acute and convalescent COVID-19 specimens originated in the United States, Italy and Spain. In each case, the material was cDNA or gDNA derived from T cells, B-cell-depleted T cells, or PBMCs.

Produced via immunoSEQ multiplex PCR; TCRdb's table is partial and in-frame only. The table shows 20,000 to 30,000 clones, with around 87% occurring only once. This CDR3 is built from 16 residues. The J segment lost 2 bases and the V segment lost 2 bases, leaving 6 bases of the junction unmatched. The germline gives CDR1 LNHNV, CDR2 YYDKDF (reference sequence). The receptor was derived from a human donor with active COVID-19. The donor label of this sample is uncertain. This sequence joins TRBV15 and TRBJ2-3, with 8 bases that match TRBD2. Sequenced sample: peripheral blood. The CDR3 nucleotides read TGTGCCACCAGCAGAACACGTAGCGGGGTCACAGATACGCAGTATTTT. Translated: CATSRTRSGVTDTQYF.